This T cell receptor (beta chain) was sequenced during a study of shared clonotypes between healthy human individuals. Germline CDR1 and CDR2: SGDLS and YYNGEE. The CDR3 totals 16 residues. The V gene lost 4 bases and the J gene lost 2 bases, with 19 bases spanning the gap. Authors' processing steps: ImmunoSEQ output lacked quality scores and full-length reads, limiting matched filtering. Profiling relied on immunoSEQ multiplex PCR, and the TCRdb table lists in-frame clones only, not all of them. V and J calls plus clone size are reproduced from that table; the DNA served to infer D and trimming. This table has about 2 million clones, over 85% appearing once.

The sequencing sample was made of naive CD4+ T cells sorted from blood. Subset here: CD45RA+ positively selected. The chain uses TRBV9 and TRBJ2-7, with D tentatively TRBD2 (6 bases). This TCR was recovered from a man younger than 35 in good health. CDR3 sequence: CASSPPRGTLAYEQYF. CDR3 nucleotide sequence: TGTGCCAGCAGCCCACCTCGTGGGACTCTAGCCTACGAGCAGTACTTC.